Reported below is one T cell receptor (beta chain). Antigen unknown. Sequenced by immunoSEQ multiplex PCR; TCRdb stores in-frame clones only, minus some. The table shows some 120,000 clones, with around 90% occurring only once. This record comes from a study of T cell responses to AZD1222 COVID-19 vaccine. Overall study findings and caveats: Of the AZD1222 recipients, only five or six were seropositive at baseline. Close to half of all spike-specific TCRs reportedly target regions of the variants that are unmutated.

Germline-derived CDR1 and CDR2 are MNHEY and SVGAGI. There are 13 residues in the CDR3. The trim removed 7 bases at V and 4 bases at J, leaving 3 bases unmatched. The material sequenced was peripheral blood, taken on day 0 of MenACWY control vaccination. The clonotype originates from an adult in good health. The chain joins TRBV6-5 to TRBJ2-1; 8 positions match TRBD2. Here the CDR3 reads CASMLAGYNEQFF. The CDR3 bases are TGTGCCAGCATGCTAGCGGGTTACAATGAGCAGTTCTTC.